A single sample is the source of the 23 T cell receptor beta chains below, sequenced in a study of CD8+CD57+ T cells in acquired aplastic anemia. The use of genomic DNA as template underpinned the TCR beta VDJ and CDR3 profiling. TCRdb independently ran MiXCR on the reads; one entry per CDR3 protein. The table lists about 220,000 distinct CDR3 sequences, about 37% of them singletons. Sequencing input: sorted CD4+, CD8+, or CD8+CD57+ T cells (not recorded which) from PBMCs. The receptors shown here come from a human donor in good health, serving as a control.

This clonotype was seen only a few times. This sequence joins TRBV6-2 or TRBV6-3 and TRBJ2-1; TRBD2 might be the D (5 bases). The CDR3 extends over 18 amino acids. V was clipped by 0 bases and J by 0 bases, with 15 bases between them. Looked up from germline, CDR1 is MNHEY and CDR2 is SVGEGT. This CDR3 reads CASSYSYNGVSSYNEQFF. The CDR3 DNA reads TGTGCCAGCAGTTACTCATACAACGGGGTCAGCTCCTACAATGAGCAGTTCTTC.

The CDR3 nucleotides read TGTGCCAGCAGCGCCGGGACAGGCCCCTACGAGCAGTACTTC. Protein sequence: CASSAGTGPYEQYF. This chain joins TRBV2 and TRBJ2-7, with 8 bases fitting TRBD1. V lost 6 bases and J lost 2; bases outside the gene matches: 6. Germline-derived CDR1 and CDR2 are SNHLY and FYNNEI. The CDR3 spans 14 residues.

V gene TRBV5-4 combines with J gene TRBJ1-1; D perhaps matches TRBD1 (6 bases). Germline loops: CDR1 SGHNT, CDR2 YYREEE (reference sequence). The CDR3 loop spans 17 amino acids. Trimming cost V 7 bases and J 1 base, with 23 bases left between them. The CDR3 bases are TGTGCCAGCGTTCCCATCGGGACACCTTTGGGGAACACTGAAGCTTTCTTT. As protein: CASVPIGTPLGNTEAFF.

This clonotype was picked up many times. This chain links TRBV6-6 with TRBJ1-5, with no clear D. There are 14 residues in the CDR3. V lost 0 bases to trimming and J lost 7 bases, with 10 bases between them. In germline, CDR1 is MNHNY, CDR2 SVGAGI (reference sequence). The CDR3, as DNA: TGTGCCAGCAGTTACTCGAATAGTGGGCAGCCCCAGCATTTT. It encodes CASSYSNSGQPQHF.

To note about this clonotype: The conserved phenylalanine or tryptophan is not found at the CDR3 terminus, so this likely reflects a read error. This chain joins TRBV6-1 and TRBJ2-3, with TRBD1 matching over 7 bases. Germline V gene lookup returns CDR1 MNHNS and CDR2 SASEGT. The V and J ends lost 5 bases and 3 bases, in that order; junction bases with no gene match: 8. The CDR3 covers 15 residues. The CDR3 DNA sequence: TGTGCCAGCAGTCCAGACAGGGTGAGGACAGATACGCAGTATTCT. Its translation: CASSPDRVRTDTQYS.

This chain connects TRBV19 to TRBJ2-5; no definite D call. Germline V gene lookup returns CDR1 LNHDA and CDR2 SQIVND (reference sequence). There are 13 residues in the CDR3. Deletions cut 3 bases from V and 4 bases from J, with 9 bases between. This chain's CDR3 is CASSMGFGETQYF. The CDR3 coding sequence is TGTGCCAGTAGTATGGGGTTTGGAGAGACCCAGTACTTC. Drawing the rest from reference TRBV19 and TRBJ2-5, the complete variable domain is DGGITQSPKYLFRKEGQNVTLSCEQNLNHDAMYWYRQDPGQGLRLIYYSQIVNDFQKGDIAEGYSVSREKKESFPLTVTSAQKNPTAFYLCASSMGFGETQYFGPGTRLLVL.

V is TRBV2 and J is TRBJ2-7; perhaps D is TRBD1 or TRBD2 (5 bases each). Deletions cut 5 bases from V and 2 bases from J, with 10 bases between. This CDR3 comprises 13 residues. Germline V gene sequence: CDR1 SNHLY, CDR2 FYNNEI. The CDR3 loop is CASSSQGPYEQYF. The CDR3 nucleotides read TGTGCCAGCAGTAGCCAGGGACCCTACGAGCAGTACTTC.

The rearrangement links TRBV18 to TRBJ1-2, with D unresolved. CDR1 is KGHSH and CDR2 is LQKENI in the germline V gene. V lost 3 bases and J 3 bases, leaving 14 bases between the germline ends. The CDR3 length is 15 residues. The CDR3 nucleotides are TGTGCCAGCTCACCTATGGTGGTCGTGGACTATGGCTACACCTTC. Translating it yields CASSPMVVVDYGYTF.

The sample holds many counts of this clonotype. V and J are TRBV7-2 and TRBJ2-7; 7 bases are a match to TRBD2. The V gene end was trimmed by 6 bases and the J gene end by 2 bases; junction bases not matched to a gene: 7. Germline values: CDR1 SGHTA, CDR2 FQGNSA. CDR3 length equals 14 residues. The CDR3 DNA reads TGTGCCAGCAGATCTACTGGGGGGGCCTACGAGCAGTACTTC. Translated, it gives CASRSTGGAYEQYF.

This clonotype was observed a handful of times. The rearrangement joins TRBV12-3 or TRBV12-4 to TRBJ2-1, with TRBD1 matching over 8 bases. This CDR3 is built from 14 residues. V was clipped by 3 bases and J by 6 bases; unmatched bases: 4. Here the CDR3 DNA reads TGTGCCAGCAGTTTCCGGACAGGGCTCAATGAGCAGTTCTTC. Translating gives CASSFRTGLNEQFF.

This clonotype has at least ten counts. The chain links TRBV19 to TRBJ1-6; TRBD1 aligns across 7 bases. CDR3 length equals 14 residues. CDR1 LNHDA and CDR2 SQIVND come from the germline V gene (reference sequence). V was pared by 3 bases and J by 5 bases, with 1 base of the junction left unmatched. The CDR3: CASSIGTDNSPLHF. CDR3 bases: TGTGCCAGTAGTATCGGGACAGATAATTCACCCCTCCACTTT.

The chain employs TRBV10-3 and TRBJ2-3; TRBD2 agrees at 7 bases. Looked up from germline, CDR1 is ENHRY and CDR2 is SYGVKD. V lost 10 bases to trimming and J lost 10 bases; unmatched junction nucleotides: 8. The CDR3 is 11 residues long. The CDR3 region has the DNA TGTGCCACGGGGGGAGGGAGGGCGCAGTATTTT. Residues: CATGGGRAQYF.

Ten or more counts support this clonotype. V and J are TRBV2 and TRBJ2-4, with D perhaps matching TRBD1 (5 bases). The CDR3 is 15 amino acids. The germline CDR1 and CDR2 sequences are SNHLY and FYNNEI. The V end was cut by 6 bases, the J end by 4 bases, with 16 bases between. CDR3 coding DNA: TGTGCCAGCAGCGCGACAGAGATCTTAAAAAACATTCAGTACTTC. It translates to CASSATEILKNIQYF. Full variable domain (remainder filled in from reference TRBV2 and TRBJ2-4): EPEVTQTPSHQVTQMGQEVILRCVPISNHLYFYWYRQILGQKVEFLVSFYNNEISEKSEIFDDQFSVERPDGSNFTLKIRSTKLEDSAMYFCASSATEILKNIQYFGAGTRLSVL.

This clonotype was found once. This chain connects TRBV3-1 to TRBJ1-3; the D gene is possibly TRBD1 (5 bases). V shed 2 bases and J shed 3 bases, with 14 bases lying between them. From germline, CDR1 is LGHDT and CDR2 YNNKEL (reference sequence). This CDR3 has 16 residues. The chain's CDR3 is CASSQKTVTIGNTIYF. In nucleotides, the CDR3 is TGTGCCAGCAGCCAAAAGACAGTAACGATTGGAAACACCATATATTTT.

This clonotype showed up just once. This CDR3 is CSASGGASDTQYF. The CDR3 DNA follows: TGCAGTGCTAGCGGGGGGGCGTCAGATACGCAGTATTTT. The chain employs TRBV20-1 and TRBJ2-3; 8 bases match TRBD2. Trimming cost V 3 bases and J 4 bases; bases outside gene matches: 3. The CDR3 is 13 amino acids. From germline, CDR1 is DFQATT and CDR2 SNEGSKA (reference sequence).

Many counts were recorded for this clonotype. The chain uses TRBV5-1 and TRBJ2-7; D is unresolved. Trimming removed 0 bases at V and 2 bases at J, with 12 bases between. Germline-derived CDR1 and CDR2 are SGHRS and YFSETQ. This CDR3 spans 15 amino acids. CDR3 sequence: CASSLDGPSTYEQYF. The CDR3 DNA follows: TGCGCCAGCAGCTTGGATGGTCCATCCACCTACGAGCAGTACTTC. Supplemented by reference TRBV5-1 and TRBJ2-7, the full variable domain reads KAGVTQTPRYLIKTRGQQVTLSCSPISGHRSVSWYQQTPGQGLQFLFEYFSETQRNKGNFPGRFSGRQFSNSRSEMNVSTLELGDSALYLCASSLDGPSTYEQYFGPGTRLTVT.

There are a few counts of this clonotype. J is TRBJ1-5 and V is TRBV12-3 or TRBV12-4; maybe TRBD1 (5 bases). CDR3 length equals 15 residues. Trimming stripped 2 bases from V and 6 bases from J, with 14 bases between. The CDR3: CASSLSRQGGQPQHF. The CDR3 bases are TGTGCCAGCAGTTTAAGCCGTCAGGGCGGTCAGCCCCAGCATTTT.

At least ten counts were recorded for this clonotype. The J gene is TRBJ2-3, the V gene TRBV5-1; 9 positions match TRBD1. CDR1 and CDR2 from the germline V gene are SGHRS and YFSETQ. The CDR3 has 14 residues. V gave up 3 bases and J gave up 6 bases; unmatched junction bases: 5. The DNA of the CDR3 is TGCGCCAGCAGCTGGGACAGGGTGGATGATACGCAGTATTTT. Its translation is CASSWDRVDDTQYF.

The chain combines TRBV20-1 with TRBJ2-2; D remains ambiguous. CDR3 length: 15 residues. Trimming left V 1 base short and J 0 bases short, with 9 bases between. Germline V gene lookup returns CDR1 DFQATT and CDR2 SNEGSKA (reference sequence). The chain's CDR3 is CSARVWGANTGELFF. Written as DNA, the CDR3 is TGCAGTGCTAGAGTTTGGGGTGCGAACACCGGGGAGCTGTTTTTT.

This clonotype has more than one count but fewer than ten. V gene TRBV27 combines with J gene TRBJ1-5; D not certain. The CDR3 spans 13 residues. Trimming pared 3 bases from V and 7 bases from J, leaving 10 bases between. Germline V gene sequence: CDR1 MNHEY, CDR2 SMNVEV (reference sequence). CDR3 in amino acids: CASSLELGQPQHF. In DNA, the CDR3 is TGTGCCAGCAGTTTGGAGTTAGGACAGCCCCAGCATTTT.

Turning to this clonotype: This may come from a read error, since a much larger clone is one base off. The chain couples TRBV10-3 to TRBJ1-2; D gene ambiguous. CDR1 and CDR2 from the germline V gene are ENHRY and SYGVKD. V gave up 5 bases and J gave up 1 base, with 8 bases separating them. The CDR3 is 13 residues long. CDR3 in DNA: TGTGCCATCAGTTACACCAGTAACTATGGCTACACCTTC. Residues: CAISYTSNYGYTF.

Many counts were recorded for this clonotype. The gene calls are TRBV7-9 and TRBJ2-1; D not certain. The CDR3 consists of 15 residues. The V gene's germline CDR1 is SEHNR and CDR2 FQNEAQ (reference sequence). V shed 4 bases and J shed 4 bases, with 14 bases lying between them. The CDR3 DNA reads as TGTGCCAGCAGCTCGAGGAGAGCTGCATACAATGAGCAGTTCTTC. Translating it yields CASSSRRAAYNEQFF.

The chain recombines TRBV18 with TRBJ2-1; no firm D call. V lost 5 bases and J 6 bases, leaving 8 bases between the germline ends. Germline lookup yields CDR1 KGHSH and CDR2 LQKENI. The CDR3 length is 12 residues. CDR3 coding DNA: TGTGCCAGCTCATCTTGGGGCAATGAGCAGTTCTTC. Residues: CASSSWGNEQFF. The whole variable domain, filled in from reference TRBV18 and TRBJ2-1, reads NAGVMQNPRHLVRRRGQEARLRCSPMKGHSHVYWYRQLPEEGLKFMVYLQKENIIDESGMPKERFSAEFPKEGPSILRIQQVVRGDSAAYFCASSSWGNEQFFGPGTRLTVL.